This T cell receptor beta chain was retrieved from a study of T cell responses to AZD1222 COVID-19 vaccine. General study findings and limits: Only a handful of AZD1222 recipients, more than five in all, had baseline seropositivity. As reported, nearly half of all spike-specific TCRs target variant regions that are unmutated. Donors were chiefly white British, with a greater number of females, and clonal diversity was perhaps underestimated.

V dropped 4 bases and J dropped 6; count of bases not matched to a gene: 6. This CDR3 spans 13 amino acids. Germline V gene data show CDR1 as SGHRS and CDR2 as YFSETQ. About this clone itself: Antigen specificity is unknown.

TCRdb's copy holds only in-frame clones and misses some; the assay was immunoSEQ multiplex PCR. The data contain fewer than 110,000 clones, around 90% of them seen just once; the ten biggest clones take up around 4.9%. This sequence originates from an adult who received the AZD1222 COVID-19 vaccine. Sequencing used peripheral blood, obtained 28 days after the second AZD1222 dose. This chain connects TRBV5-1 to TRBJ2-7; 8 positions agree with TRBD1. CDR3 loop: CASSVGQGGEQYF. For the CDR3, the DNA is TGCGCCAGCAGCGTTGGACAGGGTGGCGAGCAGTACTTC.